Listed below are T cell receptor beta chains from one sample, sequenced in a study of blood T cell repertoires in COVID-19. Only in-frame clones appear in the TCRdb table, and some are missing; sequencing was by immunoSEQ multiplex PCR. The sample has 130,000 to 150,000 clones, approximately 90% seen once; the top ten hold approximately 1.2%. Sequenced: PBMCs or T cells enriched from blood (not recorded which). The source of these receptors is a woman younger than 45 with acute COVID-19. Each CDR3 is given with its conserved first and last residue. Each record gives: CDR3 protein, CDR3 DNA, D gene, clone size, V gene, J gene. The D gene is left open where the match is weak. Rows may omit the clone size; those that give it use once, few, many or a size class.

CASSQDSSGANVLTF	TGTGCCAGCAGCCAAGACTCTTCTGGGGCCAACGTCCTGACTTTC	NA	once	TRBV2	TRBJ2-6
CASSQEGHKSSYEQYF	TGTGCCAGCAGCCAGGAAGGACACAAGAGCTCCTACGAGCAGTACTTC	NA	NA	TRBV4-2	TRBJ2-7
CASSFLPRERGEQYF	TGTGCCAGCAGTTTCCTACCTCGGGAGAGGGGCGAGCAGTACTTC	NA	NA	TRBV27	TRBJ2-7
CAIRRGTDQETQYF	TGTGCCATCAGACGCGGGACAGACCAAGAGACCCAGTACTTC	NA	once	TRBV10-3	TRBJ2-5
CASSLENRGEPYEQYF	TGTGCCAGCAGTTTAGAAAACAGGGGGGAACCCTACGAGCAGTACTTC	TRBD1	NA	TRBV28	TRBJ2-7
CASSPPSVRNYGYTF	TGTGCCAGCAGTCCCCCCTCCGTCCGGAACTATGGCTACACCTTC	NA	NA	TRBV28	TRBJ1-2
CASSQDGGFSEKLFF	TGTGCCAGCAGCCAAGATGGGGGGTTCAGTGAAAAACTGTTTTTT	NA	NA	TRBV3-1/TRBV3-2	TRBJ1-4
CAIRGGASGANTGELFF	TGTGCCATCAGAGGGGGGGCCAGCGGAGCGAACACCGGGGAGCTGTTTTTT	NA	NA	TRBV10-3	TRBJ2-2
CASSLEARSTDTQYF	TGCGCCAGCAGCTTGGAGGCCAGGAGCACAGATACGCAGTATTTT	NA	NA	TRBV5-1	TRBJ2-3
CASSSTPIGYTEAFF	TGTGCCAGCAGTTCCACACCAATCGGGTACACTGAAGCTTTCTTT	NA	NA	TRBV27	TRBJ1-1
CASSVDPAGSYNEQFF	TGTGCCAGCAGCGTAGACCCCGCGGGCTCCTACAATGAGCAGTTCTTC	NA	once	TRBV9	TRBJ2-1
CASSPRVNTEAFF	TGCGCCAGCAGCCCCCGCGTGAACACTGAAGCTTTCTTT	NA	NA	TRBV5-1	TRBJ1-1
CASSRTGTAVTEAFF	TGTGCCAGCAGTAGAACCGGGACAGCGGTGACTGAAGCTTTCTTT	TRBD1	NA	TRBV27	TRBJ1-1
CASSMVLKRYTYEQYF	TGTGCCAGTAGTATGGTATTGAAGCGCTACACCTACGAGCAGTACTTC	NA	once	TRBV19	TRBJ2-7
CASSFGGGTDTQYF	TGTGCCAGCAGCTTCGGGGGGGGCACAGATACGCAGTATTTT	TRBD2	NA	TRBV11-2	TRBJ2-3
CASSSLLSRGSGELFF	TGTGCCAGCAGCTCGTTATTATCCCGCGGGAGTGGGGAGCTGTTTTTT	TRBD2	NA	TRBV7-2	TRBJ2-2
CASSVGGSSHTDTQYF	TGTGCCAGCAGCGTAGGTGGCTCCTCCCACACAGATACGCAGTATTTT	NA	NA	TRBV9	TRBJ2-3
CASGLAGAQETQYF	TGTGCCAGCGGACTAGCGGGAGCGCAGGAGACCCAGTACTTC	NA	NA	TRBV21-1	TRBJ2-5
CAGGGIMDNQPQHF	TGTGCCGGGGGGGGGATCATGGATAATCAGCCCCAGCATTTT	NA	NA	TRBV28	TRBJ1-5
CASSPGFASGNTIYF	TGTGCCAGCAGCCCAGGGTTTGCCTCTGGAAACACCATATATTTT	NA	NA	TRBV5-6	TRBJ1-3
CASCSGQGNTIYF	TGTGCCAGCTGCTCGGGACAGGGTAACACCATATATTTT	TRBD1	once	TRBV2	TRBJ1-3
CASSEGQNTEAFF	TGTGCCAGCAGTGAGGGACAGAACACTGAAGCTTTCTTT	NA	NA	TRBV6-4	TRBJ1-1
CASSLGGRAANEQFF	TGTGCCAGCAGTTTAGGCGGGAGGGCCGCAAATGAGCAGTTCTTC	TRBD2	NA	TRBV27	TRBJ2-1
CASSFGAGGIQPQHF	TGTGCCAGCAGTTTCGGGGCGGGGGGAATCCAGCCCCAGCATTTT	NA	NA	TRBV28	TRBJ1-5
CAGSLAGVPYEQYF	TGTGCCGGCTCACTAGCGGGAGTCCCCTACGAGCAGTACTTC	TRBD2	NA	TRBV2	TRBJ2-7
CASSRRIKTESNQPQHF	TGTGCCAGCAGCAGGCGTATCAAAACAGAGAGCAATCAGCCCCAGCATTTT	NA	NA	TRBV7-3	TRBJ1-5
CASNRAYEQYF	TGTGCCAGCAATCGGGCCTACGAGCAGTACTTC	NA	NA	TRBV5-5	TRBJ2-7
CASSPRTLLAGQNNEQFF	TGTGCCAGCAGCCCCCGGACCCTTCTAGCGGGACAGAACAATGAGCAGTTCTTC	TRBD2	NA	TRBV11-2	TRBJ2-1
CASSYSLASGSYEQYF	TGTGCCAGCAGCTACTCTCTGGCTAGCGGTTCCTACGAGCAGTACTTC	TRBD2	NA	TRBV7-8	TRBJ2-7
CASRQPYNEQFF	TGTGCCAGCCGACAGCCCTACAATGAGCAGTTCTTC	NA	NA	TRBV27	TRBJ2-1
CAWSTGRTEAFF	TGTGCCTGGAGTACAGGGCGGACTGAAGCTTTCTTT	NA	once	TRBV30	TRBJ1-1
CATSGVTGPGNTIYF	TGTGCCACCAGCGGAGTGACAGGCCCGGGAAACACCATATATTTT	NA	NA	TRBV15	TRBJ1-3
CASSLVLAGGPGTDTQYF	TGTGCCAGCAGCTTAGTGCTAGCGGGAGGGCCGGGCACAGATACGCAGTATTTT	TRBD2	NA	TRBV7-2	TRBJ2-3
CASSLQENEAFF	TGTGCCAGCAGTTTACAGGAAAATGAAGCTTTCTTT	NA	NA	TRBV28	TRBJ1-1
CASSSPTSTDTQYF	TGTGCCAGCAGCTCACCTACTAGCACAGATACGCAGTATTTT	NA	NA	TRBV7-3	TRBJ2-3
CASIGSGRAMQYF	TGTGCCAGCATTGGTAGCGGGAGGGCTATGCAGTACTTC	TRBD2	NA	TRBV28	TRBJ2-7
CASSLSPLAHEQFF	TGTGCCAGCAGTTTATCGCCACTAGCCCATGAGCAGTTCTTC	NA	few	TRBV27	TRBJ2-1
CASSPRSTEEAFF	TGTGCCAGCAGCCCACGCTCTACTGAGGAAGCTTTCTTT	NA	NA	TRBV7-2	TRBJ1-1
CASSPTSGLTDTQYF	TGTGCCAGCTCACCGACTAGCGGGCTCACAGATACGCAGTATTTT	TRBD2	NA	TRBV18	TRBJ2-3